Sequencing of this TCR beta chain was carried out in a study of T cells after yellow fever vaccination. The study's findings and limits: Compared with primary, the secondary response was weaker and peaked at day 5, not 15. The study re-detected most primary-vaccination clones after the booster (96% CD4, approximately 87% CD8).

At least ten counts were recorded for this clonotype. Antigen: not known. TCRdb reprocessed the 5' RACE reads via MiXCR and lists one record per CDR3 protein. The repertoire holds 250,000 or so distinct CDR3 sequences, with more than 3.5% as singletons. Trimming took off 3 bases at V and 9 bases at J, with 15 bases between the two ends. The CDR3 sequence is 15 residues long. The V gene is TRBV12-3 or TRBV12-4, the J gene TRBJ1-6; D might be TRBD1 (5 bases). This clonotype originated in a man aged 18 to 35 who received the YFV17D yellow fever vaccine. The sample was PBMCs, taken 15 days after the yellow fever booster vaccination. CDR3 nucleotides: TGTGCCAGCAGTTTGTCGGGGGGTTACGGTTCACCCCTCCACTTT. Translated, it gives CASSLSGGYGSPLHF.